This TCR beta chain comes out of a study of blood T cell repertoires in COVID-19. Across the study: The samples span acute and convalescent COVID-19 from the United States, Italy and Spain. Nucleic acid was either cDNA or gDNA, and it came from T cells, B-cell-depleted T cells, or PBMCs.

The CDR3 length is 15 residues. Germline-derived CDR1 and CDR2 are SGHTA and FQGNSA. V trimming: 5 bases; J trimming: 8 bases; junction bases outside the gene matches: 8. Per the study methods: For nucleated cells, counts were estimated from reference gene primer amplification. The assay was immunoSEQ multiplex PCR, and TCRdb's table has in-frame clones only and misses some. The DNA was the basis for D and trimming; V, J and clone size are from that table. The data show 66,000 or so clones, with over 75% seen just once and over 7.5% held by the top ten. The specimen sequenced was peripheral blood. The source is a human donor in a cohort sampled during active COVID-19. The V and J genes are TRBV7-2 and TRBJ2-3; 12 bases fit TRBD2. The CDR3: CASSLRLAGVVTQYF. The CDR3 nucleotides read TGTGCCAGCAGCCTCCGACTAGCGGGAGTAGTTACGCAGTATTTT. The full variable domain, its missing parts supplied by reference TRBV7-2 and TRBJ2-3, is GAGVSQSPSNKVTEKGKDVELRCDPISGHTALYWYRQSLGQGLEFLIYFQGNSAPDKSGLPSDRFSAERTGGSVSTLTIQRTQQEDSAVYLCASSLRLAGVVTQYFGPGTRLTVL.